One TCR beta chain is described in this entry. The antigen remains undetermined. The CDR3 loop spans 13 amino acids. Germline V gene data show CDR1 as MGHDK and CDR2 as SYGVNS. Trimming shortened V by 4 bases and J by 4 bases, and 10 bases separated the two germline ends. The data derive from a study of regulatory T cells in long-lasting Graves disease. In building TCR beta libraries, iRepertoire HTBI primers were used together with Arm-PCR of CDR3 regions. TCRdb analysed the multiplex PCR reads with MiXCR anew, one entry per CDR3 protein. This sample has 350,000 to 450,000 distinct CDR3 sequences, with roughly 23% found just once. Time point defined: persistent/refractory GD, antithyroid drugs over 5 years with positive TRAb. PBMC-extracted RNA yielded the TCR library. General study findings and limits: Graves' patients with persistent disease showed TCR diversity lower than patients newly diagnosed.

J is TRBJ1-1 and V is TRBV25-1; possibly TRBD1 for D (5 bases). The receptor was derived from a female donor with Graves disease. The starting material was peripheral blood mononuclear cells (PBMCs), obtained when the disease was refractory, from a patient treated with antithyroid drugs. The CDR3 sequence: CASSGGGSTEAFF. DNA of the CDR3: TGTGCCAGCAGTGGGGGCGGGAGCACTGAAGCTTTCTTT.